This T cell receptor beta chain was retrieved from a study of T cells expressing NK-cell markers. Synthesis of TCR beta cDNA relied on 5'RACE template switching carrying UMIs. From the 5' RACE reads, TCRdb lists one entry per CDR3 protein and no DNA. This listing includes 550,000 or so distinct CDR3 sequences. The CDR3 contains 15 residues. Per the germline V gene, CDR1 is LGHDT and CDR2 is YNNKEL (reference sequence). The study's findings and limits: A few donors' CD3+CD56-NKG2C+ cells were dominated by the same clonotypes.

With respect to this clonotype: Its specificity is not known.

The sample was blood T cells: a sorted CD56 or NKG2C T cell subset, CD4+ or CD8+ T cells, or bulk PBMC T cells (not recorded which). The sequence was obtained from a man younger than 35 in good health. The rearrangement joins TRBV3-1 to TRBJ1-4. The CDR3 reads CASSQPRTEGEKLFF.